Here is one T cell receptor beta chain with its context. There is no known antigen for this receptor. Per-base quality was not reported, and no clone a single base away is much larger than it. The QIAGEN blood and tissue kit was used to extract genomic DNA from sorted cells, and the DNA was quantified on a NanoDrop 1000. Deep sequencing and quantification of TCR alpha and beta chains were performed on the immunoSEQ platform by multiplex PCR of genomic DNA. Per the original workflow: IMGT gene and region definitions were used for annotation of the TCR sequences. Out-of-frame rearrangements were used as a proxy for the preselection repertoire and compared with in-frame clonotypes. The iCHAO1 estimator supplied with the immunoSEQ platform was used to estimate repertoire size. A Gini index based on the Lorenz curve was applied to in-frame amino acid clonotypes to measure clonal inequality. Shared clonotypes were counted with the intersect function of the R package tcR, and similarity was scored with the Jaccard index. V, J and V-J usage frequencies went into a principal component analysis run with the R prcomp function, with no normalization applied. What TCRdb holds here is the immuneACCESS table cut down to in-frame rearrangements. Part of the clones is not present; checked against another copy, under half of the missing clones reflect an unresolved V gene, and the others are unexplained. That table furnishes V, J and clone size, whereas the DNA furnished D and trimming. The sample yields about 83,000 clones; 85% to 95% were counted once. The ten largest clonotypes hold around 0.15% of the sample.

This specimen belongs to a study of human versus mouse CDR3 diversity and MHC coevolution (dated by TCRdb to the late 2010s). With regard to the full study: According to reports, the immunoSEQ assay detects one in 200,000 T cells and minimizes multiplex PCR amplification bias. Across mouse and human samples, the number of valid reads per sample ranged from about 0.6 x 10^7 to 1.6 x 10^7. Repertoires of human naive CD4 T cells were used as a reference for TCR selection on multiple MHC II alleles and were compared against human-TCR-locus transgenic mice carrying single MHC II. Three healthy volunteer blood donors made up the human cohort, with one aged 30 to 40, one aged 40 to 50 and one aged 60 to 70 at collection. The full study reports these points: Because human T cells were selected on roughly 6 MHC II alleles, repertoire diversity in humans and mice was not considered directly comparable. On average, more CDR3 deletions and insertions were observed in humans than in mice, indicating greater exonuclease and TdT activity. According to iCHAO1 estimates, humans had the largest TCR beta repertoire, about 1.6 million clonotypes, which was attributed likely to selection by multiple MHC II molecules. The lowest clonal inequality scores among all compared groups were observed in most of the three human donors.

Fluorescence-activated cell sorting was used to pull naive CD4 T cells, meaning cells that were CD45RO-negative and CD62L-positive, out of the PBMCs. Approximately 50 ml of fresh peripheral blood was collected from each donor, and PBMCs were isolated by Ficoll density centrifugation. Cell sorting was carried out on a FACSAria III instrument, and a purity above 90% was achieved for all samples. Deletion took 6 bases off V and 4 bases off J, with a span of 9 bases between the germline ends. Taken from cysteine to phenylalanine, the CDR3 has 11 residues. Only CDR3 DNA remains: 33 bases, in frame from the first base. For CDR1 and CDR2, the germline V gene (reference sequence) lists DFQATT and SNEGSKA.

Sequenced sample: naive CD4+ T cells from blood. The intended sense of this specimen's cell subset or site label: CD45RO-negative CD62L-positive naive CD4 T cells. This chain joins TRBV20-1 to TRBJ1-2; the best D guess is TRBD1, with 5 bases matching. The TCR comes from a person aged 30-69 years in good health. The nucleotides are TGCAGTGCCCACGACAGCTATGGCTACACCTTC. Protein translation: CSAHDSYGYTF.